This T cell receptor (beta chain) is from a study of T cells in Graves' hyperthyroidism and ophthalmopathy. From RNA transcripts, TCR beta CDR3 regions were amplified. An initial round of RT-PCR targeting the TCR CDR3 relied on the HTBI primer set. Each CDR3 protein gets one entry after TCRdb re-called the multiplex PCR reads with MiXCR. The sample lists about 280,000 distinct CDR3 sequences, around 25% occurring once. Findings and caveats of the study: Most thyroid-expanded clonotypes above 0.001 were also found in blood.

The CDR3 totals 13 residues. Germline assignment: CDR1 MNHNS and CDR2 SASEGT. Notes on this clonotype: Its antigen is unidentified. Mismatch with germline at one junction end may stem from a read error.

The chain links TRBV6-1 to TRBJ2-5, with 7 bases aligning to TRBD2. Sequencing input: blood. This clonotype was obtained from a man in his forties with Graves' hyperthyroidism that later progressed to Graves' ophthalmopathy. The DNA for the CDR3 is TGTGCCAGCCAACTAGCGTCCCGCGAGACCCATTACTTC. Amino acid sequence: CASQLASRETHYF.